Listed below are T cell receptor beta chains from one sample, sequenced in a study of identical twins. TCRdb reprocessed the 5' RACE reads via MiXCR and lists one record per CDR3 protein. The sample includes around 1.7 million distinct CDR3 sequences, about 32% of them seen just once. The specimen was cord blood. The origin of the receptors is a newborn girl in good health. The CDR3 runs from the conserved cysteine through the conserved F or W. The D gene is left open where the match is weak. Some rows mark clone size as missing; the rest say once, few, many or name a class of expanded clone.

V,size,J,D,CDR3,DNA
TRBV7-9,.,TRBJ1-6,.,CASSLVSRGNSPLHF,TGTGCCAGCAGCTTAGTCTCCAGGGGAAATTCACCCCTCCACTTT
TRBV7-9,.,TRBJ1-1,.,CASSRGPSRENTEAFF,TGTGCCAGCAGCCGGGGACCGTCCCGAGAGAACACTGAAGCTTTCTTT
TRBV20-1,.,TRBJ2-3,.,CSATGPTQYF,TGCAGTGCTACCGGACCCACGCAGTATTTT
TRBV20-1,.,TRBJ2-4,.,CSASRGARSKNIQYF,TGCAGTGCTAGTCGGGGGGCGAGGTCCAAAAACATTCAGTACTTC
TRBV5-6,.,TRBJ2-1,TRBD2,CAGSRSGERGDNEQFF,TGTGCCGGCAGCCGGTCCGGCGAGCGGGGCGACAATGAGCAGTTCTTC
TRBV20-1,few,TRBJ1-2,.,CSARGPQRNYGYTF,TGCAGTGCTAGAGGCCCACAGCGAAACTATGGCTACACCTTC
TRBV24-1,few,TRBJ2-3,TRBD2,CATSATRGGQDTQYF,TGTGCCACCAGTGCCACTCGCGGGGGGCAGGATACGCAGTATTTT
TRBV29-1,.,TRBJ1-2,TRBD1,CSGGDSTYGYTF,TGCAGCGGGGGGGACAGTACCTATGGCTACACCTTC
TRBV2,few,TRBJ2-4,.,CASSYTPGNAKNIQYF,TGTGCCAGCAGCTACACGCCTGGGAACGCCAAAAACATTCAGTACTTC
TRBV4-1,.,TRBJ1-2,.,CASSQDRLAGWDGYTF,TGCGCCAGCAGCCAAGATCGGTTAGCAGGGTGGGATGGCTACACCTTC
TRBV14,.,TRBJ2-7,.,CASSHGSFYEQYF,TGTGCCAGCAGCCACGGCAGTTTCTACGAGCAGTACTTC
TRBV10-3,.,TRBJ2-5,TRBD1,CAISRTGQETQYF,TGTGCCATCAGTCGGACAGGGCAAGAGACCCAGTACTTC
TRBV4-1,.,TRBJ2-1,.,CASSQGAGTSYNEQFF,TGCGCCAGCAGCCAAGGGGCGGGGACCTCCTACAATGAGCAGTTCTTC
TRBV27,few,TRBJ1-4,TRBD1,CASSLSPTGPNEKLFF,TGTGCCAGCAGTTTATCTCCGACAGGGCCTAATGAAAAACTGTTTTTT
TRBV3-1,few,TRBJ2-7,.,CASSQSQSFSYEQYF,TGTGCCAGCAGCCAGAGTCAGTCCTTCTCCTACGAGCAGTACTTC
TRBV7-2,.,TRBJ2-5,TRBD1,CASSLVSRGLNEQYF,TGTGCCAGCAGCTTAGTCTCCAGGGGGCTAAATGAGCAGTACTTC
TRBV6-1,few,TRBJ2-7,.,CASSYLVLGSYEQYF,TGTGCCAGCAGCTATCTAGTTCTGGGCTCCTACGAGCAGTACTTC
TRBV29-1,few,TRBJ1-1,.,CSVGRAGTEAFF,TGCAGCGTTGGGAGGGCAGGCACTGAAGCTTTCTTT
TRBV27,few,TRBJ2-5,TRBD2,CASSLKAGRLAGVGETQYF,TGTGCCAGCAGTCTGAAGGCAGGGCGGCTAGCGGGAGTGGGCGAGACCCAGTACTTC
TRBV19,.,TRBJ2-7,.,CASSMPGPYEQYF,TGTGCCAGTAGTATGCCAGGACCCTACGAGCAGTACTTC
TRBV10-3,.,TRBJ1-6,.,CAISEKRGGSPLHF,TGTGCCATCAGTGAAAAGAGGGGGGGTTCACCCCTCCACTTT
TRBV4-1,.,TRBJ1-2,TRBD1,CASSHVRGLRGYTF,TGCGCCAGCAGCCATGTCAGGGGGCTGCGTGGCTACACCTTC
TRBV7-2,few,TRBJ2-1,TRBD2,CASSLAGTSGRGGEQFF,TGTGCCAGCAGCTTAGCCGGGACTAGCGGGAGAGGAGGTGAGCAGTTCTTC
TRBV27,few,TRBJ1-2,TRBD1,CASRFSGGGGYTF,TGTGCCAGCAGGTTTTCAGGGGGTGGAGGCTACACCTTC
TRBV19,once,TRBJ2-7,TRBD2,CASSIIAGGANEQYF,TGTGCCAGTAGTATCATAGCGGGAGGGGCTAATGAGCAGTACTTC
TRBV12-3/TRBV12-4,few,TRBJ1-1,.,CASSLGPDGNTEAFF,TGTGCCAGCAGTCTTGGTCCGGACGGGAACACTGAAGCTTTCTTT
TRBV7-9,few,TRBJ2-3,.,CASSTRRSQYF,TGTGCCAGCAGCACCCGGAGATCGCAGTATTTT
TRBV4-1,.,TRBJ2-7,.,CASSLLVIYNEQYF,TGCGCCAGCAGCCTACTAGTTATCTACAATGAGCAGTACTTC
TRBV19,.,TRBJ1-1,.,CASSIPGGAFF,TGTGCCAGTAGTATCCCGGGAGGAGCTTTCTTT
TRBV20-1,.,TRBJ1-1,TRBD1,CSARQTRWDSPNTEAFF,TGCAGTGCTAGGCAAACGCGCTGGGACAGCCCGAACACTGAAGCTTTCTTT
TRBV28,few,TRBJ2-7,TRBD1,CASSFPRQGGAYEQYF,TGTGCCAGCAGTTTTCCCCGACAGGGGGGGGCCTACGAGCAGTACTTC
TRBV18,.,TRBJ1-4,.,CASSPRSVNEKLFF,TGTGCCAGCTCACCACGAAGCGTCAATGAAAAACTGTTTTTT
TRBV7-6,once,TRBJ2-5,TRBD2,CASSLATSGGAGETQYF,TGTGCCAGCAGCTTAGCGACTAGCGGGGGGGCAGGGGAGACCCAGTACTTC
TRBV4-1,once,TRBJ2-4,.,CASSARSGLWAKNIQYF,TGCGCCAGCAGCGCAAGAAGCGGCCTTTGGGCCAAAAACATTCAGTACTTC
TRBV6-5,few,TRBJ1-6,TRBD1,CASSLSQGQGNSPLHF,TGTGCCAGCAGCCTAAGTCAGGGACAGGGGAATTCACCCCTCCACTTT
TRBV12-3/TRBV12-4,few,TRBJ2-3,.,CASSFPAPQGSTDTQYF,TGTGCCAGCAGTTTCCCAGCCCCACAGGGCAGCACAGATACGCAGTATTTT
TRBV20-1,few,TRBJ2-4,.,CSALRVGEAKNIRYF,TGCAGTGCGCTCCGAGTTGGTGAGGCCAAAAACATTCGGTACTTC
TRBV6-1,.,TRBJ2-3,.,CASRRTDTDTQYF,TGTGCCAGCAGAAGGACAGACACAGATACGCAGTATTTT
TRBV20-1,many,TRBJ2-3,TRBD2,CSARGLAGGTDTQYF,TGCAGTGCTAGGGGACTAGCGGGGGGCACAGATACGCAGTATTTT
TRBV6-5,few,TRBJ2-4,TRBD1,CASSRTGRAKNIQYF,TGTGCCAGCAGTCGGACAGGGAGGGCCAAAAACATTCAGTACTTC